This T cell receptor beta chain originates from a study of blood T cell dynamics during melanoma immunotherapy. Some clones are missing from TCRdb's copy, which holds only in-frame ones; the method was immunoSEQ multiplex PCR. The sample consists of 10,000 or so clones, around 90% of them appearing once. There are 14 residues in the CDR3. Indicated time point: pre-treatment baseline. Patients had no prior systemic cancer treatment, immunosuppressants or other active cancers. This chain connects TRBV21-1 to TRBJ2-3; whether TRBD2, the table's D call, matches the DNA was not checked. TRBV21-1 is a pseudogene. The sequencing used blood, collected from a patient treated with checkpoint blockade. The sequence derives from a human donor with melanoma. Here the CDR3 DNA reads TGTGCCAGCCGGATAGTCGGGAGGTATGATACGCAGTATTTT. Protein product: CASRIVGRYDTQYF.